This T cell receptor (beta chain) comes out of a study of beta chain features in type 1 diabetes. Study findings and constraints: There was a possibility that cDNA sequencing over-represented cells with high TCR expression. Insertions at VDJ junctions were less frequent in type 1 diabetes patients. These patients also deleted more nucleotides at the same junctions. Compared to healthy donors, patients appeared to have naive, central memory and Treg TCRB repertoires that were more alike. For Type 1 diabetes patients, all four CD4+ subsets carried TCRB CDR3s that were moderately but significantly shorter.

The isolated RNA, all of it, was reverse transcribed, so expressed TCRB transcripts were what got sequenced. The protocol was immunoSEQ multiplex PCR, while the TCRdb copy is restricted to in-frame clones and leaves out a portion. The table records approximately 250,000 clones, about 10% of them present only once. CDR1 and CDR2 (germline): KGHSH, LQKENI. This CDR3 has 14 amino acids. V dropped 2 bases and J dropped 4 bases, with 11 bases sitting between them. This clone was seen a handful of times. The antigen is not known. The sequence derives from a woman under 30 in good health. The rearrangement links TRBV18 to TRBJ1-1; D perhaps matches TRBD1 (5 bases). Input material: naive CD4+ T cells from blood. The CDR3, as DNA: TGTGCCAGCTCACCAACGACAGCGGGCACTGAAGCTTTCTTT. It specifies CASSPTTAGTEAFF.